The present T cell receptor beta chain was sequenced within a study of response to subunit inactivated influenza vaccine. Study-level points and caveats: Authors proposed each seasonal influenza vaccination draws in few new T cells.

TCRdb ran MiXCR on the RT-PCR reads and lists one entry per CDR3 protein. The data show roughly 500,000 distinct CDR3 sequences, 16% seen once. A note on this clonotype: The target antigen is unknown.

Germline values: CDR1 DFQATT, CDR2 SNEGSKA (reference sequence). The length of the CDR3 is 17 residues. J was trimmed by 5 bases and V by 6 bases; bases with no gene match: 15. The material sequenced was CD4+ T cells sorted from PBMCs, taken about 23 months after vaccination. This TCR derives from a man between 50 and 70 years old who received an inactivated influenza vaccine. The chain combines TRBV20-1 with TRBJ2-1, with 11 bases lining up with TRBD2. CDR3 in DNA: TGCAGTGCCCCCACTAGCGGGAGTTGGAGAGTAGACAATGAGCAGTTCTTC. As protein: CSAPTSGSWRVDNEQFF.